This TCR beta chain was observed in a study of immune evolution from preneoplasia to lung adenocarcinoma. Across the whole study: HLA loss of heterozygosity: 6% to 7.5% AIS, 15% MIA, around 35% ADC, none AAH.

Profiling relied on immunoSEQ multiplex PCR, and the TCRdb table lists in-frame clones only, not all of them. The table includes 3,000 to 4,000 clones, 65% to 80% detected once. On this clone: Its target is unknown.

Points from the study as a whole: KRAS-mutant nodules had the highest T cell clonality.

From germline, CDR1 is LNHDA and CDR2 SQIVND (reference sequence). This CDR3 has 14 amino acids. The V end lost 6 bases, the J end lost 5 bases, and 16 bases lay between the germline ends. H&E slides confirmed each diagnosis, reviewed by two pathologists independently. The sequence was obtained from a person aged 55-80 years with lung adenocarcinoma. The specimen was FFPE lung adenocarcinoma in situ tissue. V usage is TRBV19 and J usage is TRBJ2-5, with D perhaps TRBD1 (6 bases). This CDR3 is CASRPQGSRETQYF. Here the CDR3 DNA reads TGTGCCAGTAGACCACAGGGCTCGAGGGAGACCCAGTACTTC.